The clone carrying this TCR beta chain was counted between two and nine times. Its antigen is still unknown. The entry originates in a study of regulatory T cells in long-lasting Graves disease. Study findings and constraints: Persistent disease showed a preference for TRBV28, TRBJ1-2 and TRBJ2-5.

Time point specified: newly diagnosed GD, antithyroid drugs for less than 3 months. The TCR library was prepared using RNA isolated from PBMCs. V lost 5 bases and J lost 1, with 20 bases in between. Germline V gene data show CDR1 as SGHTA and CDR2 as FQGTGA. The CDR3 totals 17 residues. For TCR beta, libraries came from iRepertoire HTBI primers and Arm-PCR of CDR3 regions. TCRdb reprocessed the multiplex PCR reads via MiXCR and lists one record per CDR3 protein. This table holds 400,000 to 500,000 distinct CDR3 sequences, around 17% found once. These sequences were also reported in another study, on T cells in Graves' hyperthyroidism and ophthalmopathy. This second study notes: Absence of ophthalmopathy progression within 18 months defined stable Graves' hyperthyroidism. Diagnoses used clinical symptoms, serum thyroxine and TRAb, thyroid ultrasound and orbital computed tomography. Most thyroid clonotypes expanded above 0.001 appeared in blood too.

The V gene is TRBV7-3, the J gene TRBJ2-5, with D hard to call. The receptor was derived from a woman in her 30s with Graves disease. Here the sequenced sample was peripheral blood mononuclear cells (PBMCs), taken at new diagnosis, from a patient treated with antithyroid drugs. The CDR3 reads CASSPSAPTGIQETQYF. The CDR3 DNA sequence: TGTGCCAGCAGCCCATCCGCCCCGACGGGTATCCAAGAGACCCAGTACTTC.